The 29 T cell receptor beta chains presented below share a single source sample, sequenced in a study of blood T cell repertoires in COVID-19. Measured with immunoSEQ multiplex PCR; TCRdb has only the in-frame clones, and not every one. The sample lists over 40,000 clones, around 83% occurring once. Material for sequencing was peripheral blood. These receptors were taken from a man aged 55 to 70 with active COVID-19.

The chain joins TRBV10-3 to TRBJ2-2, with D uncertain. This CDR3 is built from 16 residues. CDR1 and CDR2 (germline): ENHRY, SYGVKD. V dropped 0 bases and J dropped 2 bases, with 10 bases sitting between them. The CDR3: CAISESVGRNTGELFF. Here the CDR3 DNA reads TGTGCCATCAGTGAGTCTGTGGGCAGAAACACCGGGGAGCTGTTTTTT.

The rearrangement uses TRBV24-1 and TRBJ2-2, with 7 bases fitting TRBD1. CDR3 size: 16 residues. The ends lost 3 bases at V and 6 bases at J; junction bases unmatched: 9. CDR1 and CDR2 (germline): KGHDR, SFDVKD. The CDR3 sequence: CATSDPSGGRPGELFF. DNA of the CDR3: TGTGCCACCAGTGATCCCTCAGGGGGTCGTCCCGGGGAGCTGTTTTTT.

This chain connects TRBV19 to TRBJ2-3, with 10 bases identical to TRBD2. This CDR3 has 16 residues. The V gene's germline CDR1 is LNHDA and CDR2 SQIVND (reference sequence). V gave up 6 bases and J gave up 2 bases; unmatched junction bases: 8. The CDR3 region is CASSKAGGPDTDTQYF. CDR3 in DNA: TGTGCCAGTAGCAAAGCGGGGGGGCCTGACACAGATACGCAGTATTTT.

The J gene is TRBJ1-2, the V gene TRBV3-1 (or the pseudogene TRBV3-2), with 7 bases aligning to TRBD1. Per the germline V gene, CDR1 is LGHDT and CDR2 is YNNKEL (reference sequence). V lost 4 bases and J lost 2; bases outside the gene matches: 7. The CDR3 contains 15 residues. This chain's CDR3 is CASSPLTGINYGYTF. The CDR3 DNA reads TGTGCCAGCAGCCCTTTGACAGGGATAAACTATGGCTACACCTTC.

The CDR3 coding sequence is TGTGCCAGCAGCCTCGGACAGGGGAGGTCACCCCTCCACTTT. Protein sequence: CASSLGQGRSPLHF. The chain couples TRBV7-6 to TRBJ1-6, with 9 bases matching TRBD1. Trimming cost V 5 bases and J 10 bases; bases outside gene matches: 6. This CDR3 is built from 14 residues. CDR1 SGHVS and CDR2 FNYEAQ come from the germline V gene.

The chain uses TRBV2 and TRBJ2-5, with 8 bases fitting TRBD2. The CDR3 spans 14 residues. CDR1 is SNHLY, CDR2 FYNNEI, per germline. The trim removed 4 bases at V and 3 bases at J, leaving 4 bases unmatched. CDR3 sequence reads: CASSARGAKETQYF. The CDR3, as DNA: TGTGCCAGCAGTGCGCGGGGGGCCAAAGAGACCCAGTACTTC.

The J gene is TRBJ2-1, the V gene TRBV10-3; D is perhaps TRBD2 (6 bases). The CDR3 spans 15 residues. Germline V gene lookup returns CDR1 ENHRY and CDR2 SYGVKD. The V gene lost 2 bases and the J gene lost 2 bases, with 10 bases spanning the gap. The CDR3 DNA reads as TGTGCCATCAGTGAGGGGGGGAACCCCTACAATGAGCAGTTCTTC. Translated, it gives CAISEGGNPYNEQFF.

The chain employs TRBV9 and TRBJ2-7, with 7 positions matching TRBD2. The CDR3 is 14 residues long. With 3 bases clipped from V and 6 bases from J, the junction kept 9 bases outside the gene matches. Germline V gene lookup returns CDR1 SGDLS and CDR2 YYNGEE. Written as DNA, the CDR3 is TGTGCCAGCAGCGAGCGGGACTCAGACTCCGAGCAGTACTTC. Amino acid sequence: CASSERDSDSEQYF.

In its sample, this clone was seen a few times. The chain links TRBV6-4 to TRBJ2-4; 8 bases align to TRBD1. Germline CDR1 MRHNA, CDR2 SNTAGT. V lost 2 bases to trimming and J lost 6 bases; unmatched junction nucleotides: 6. The CDR3 sequence is 15 residues long. The chain's CDR3 is CASSDGQGAGNIQYF. DNA of the CDR3: TGTGCCAGCAGTGACGGGCAGGGGGCCGGAAACATTCAGTACTTC.

V usage is TRBV6-5 and J usage is TRBJ2-7, with D perhaps TRBD2 (7 bases). CDR1 MNHEY and CDR2 SVGAGI come from the germline V gene. The ends were cut back, 9 bases at V and 2 bases at J, with 17 bases in the middle. CDR3 length: 14 amino acids. This chain's CDR3 is CASCRRGATYEQYF. In nucleotides, the CDR3 is TGTGCCAGTTGCCGTCGGGGGGCGACCTACGAGCAGTACTTC.

The V gene is TRBV11-2, the J gene TRBJ2-1, with 14 nucleotides matching TRBD2. Germline V CDR1 and CDR2: SGHAT, FQNNGV. The CDR3 runs to 19 residues. With V trimmed by 2 bases and J by 2 bases, 8 bases remained unmatched. Here the CDR3 DNA reads TGTGCCAGCAGCTTAATCCGGACTAGCGGGAGGTCCCCCTACAATGAGCAGTTCTTC. Translating gives CASSLIRTSGRSPYNEQFF.

The rearrangement links TRBV12-3 or TRBV12-4 to TRBJ1-2; no firm D call. Trimming took 3 bases from V and 0 from J, leaving 5 bases between them. There are 13 residues in the CDR3. The CDR3 DNA reads as TGTGCCAGCAGTTTCTCAGCTAACTATGGCTACACCTTC. Translated, it gives CASSFSANYGYTF.

The chain combines TRBV4-1 with TRBJ1-2; 8 bases are a match to TRBD1. From germline, CDR1 is MGHRA and CDR2 YSYEKL. With 0 bases clipped from V and 2 bases from J, the junction kept 5 bases outside the gene matches. CDR3 size: 16 residues. Here the CDR3 reads CASSQDWPGGNYGYTF. The DNA of the CDR3 is TGCGCCAGCAGCCAAGATTGGCCAGGGGGCAACTATGGCTACACCTTC.

V is TRBV15 and J is TRBJ1-5; maybe TRBD1 (6 bases). Trimming removed 5 bases from V and 3 bases from J, with 8 bases in between. The CDR3 is 13 amino acids. Looked up from germline, CDR1 is LNHNV and CDR2 is YYDKDF (reference sequence). The CDR3 reads CATSQGNNQPQHF. In DNA, the CDR3 is TGTGCCACCAGCCAGGGGAACAATCAGCCCCAGCATTTT.

The V and J genes are TRBV7-3 and TRBJ2-7; TRBD2 agrees at 8 bases. J was trimmed by 5 bases and V by 1 base; bases with no gene match: 7. The CDR3 contains 15 residues. Per germline, CDR1 SGHTA and CDR2 FQGTGA. For the CDR3, the DNA is TGTGCCAGCAGCTTAAAGGGGACTAGTAGAGACGAGCAGTACTTC. Its translation: CASSLKGTSRDEQYF.

The rearrangement joins TRBV27 to TRBJ2-3, with a weak D call TRBD2 (5 bases). V was shortened by 3 bases and J by 2 bases, with 15 bases between the two germline ends. The CDR3 runs 16 residues. The V gene's germline CDR1 is MNHEY and CDR2 SMNVEV (reference sequence). The DNA for the CDR3 is TGTGCCAGCAGTTTTGGTTTGGGGAGAATCACAGATACGCAGTATTTT. Amino acids: CASSFGLGRITDTQYF.

The J gene is TRBJ2-7, the V gene TRBV2; perhaps TRBD2 as D (6 bases). V shed 8 bases and J shed 1 base, with 12 bases lying between them. The CDR3 is made up of 13 amino acids. CDR1 SNHLY and CDR2 FYNNEI come from the germline V gene. CDR3 protein: CASRDFSSYEQYF. In DNA, the CDR3 is TGTGCCAGCCGGGACTTCTCTTCCTACGAGCAGTACTTC.

The V and J genes are TRBV20-1 and TRBJ1-1, with no clear D. This CDR3 has 11 amino acids. The germline gives CDR1 DFQATT, CDR2 SNEGSKA (reference sequence). Trimming pared 2 bases from V and 1 base from J, leaving 2 bases between. CDR3 loop: CSARRNTEAFF. The CDR3 coding sequence is TGCAGTGCTAGACGGAACACTGAAGCTTTCTTT.

The rearrangement uses TRBV7-9 and TRBJ2-4; 9 positions match TRBD1. Germline V gives CDR1 SEHNR, CDR2 FQNEAQ (reference sequence). Germline trimming cut 5 bases from V and 5 bases from J; bases unmatched to any gene: 10. This CDR3 spans 16 amino acids. CDR3 nucleotide sequence: TGTGCCAGCAGCACGTGGACAGGGGCAGATCAAAACATTCAGTACTTC. Its protein product is CASSTWTGADQNIQYF.

V and J are TRBV5-6 and TRBJ1-1, with 9 bases identical to TRBD1. Germline V gene lookup returns CDR1 SGHDT and CDR2 YYEEEE. The CDR3 runs 15 residues. Trimming removed 1 base from V and 1 base from J; junction bases left unmatched: 2. The CDR3 is CASSLTGGANTEAFF. The DNA of the CDR3 is TGTGCCAGCAGCTTGACAGGGGGCGCGAACACTGAAGCTTTCTTT.

This clone was seen more than once but under ten times. The chain recombines TRBV7-3 with TRBJ2-1, with 9 nucleotides matching TRBD2. The CDR3 loop spans 16 amino acids. V gave up 2 bases and J gave up 4 bases; unmatched junction bases: 6. Germline V gene data show CDR1 as SGHTA and CDR2 as FQGTGA. CDR3 protein: CASSLLAGALYNEQFF. The DNA for the CDR3 is TGTGCCAGCAGCTTATTAGCGGGAGCCCTTTACAATGAGCAGTTCTTC. The whole variable domain, filled in from reference TRBV7-3 and TRBJ2-1, reads GAGVSQTPSNKVTEKGKYVELRCDPISGHTALYWYRQSLGQGPEFLIYFQGTGAADDSGLPNDRFFAVRPEGSVSTLKIQRTERGDSAVYLCASSLLAGALYNEQFFGPGTRLTVL.

The chain joins TRBV28 to TRBJ2-3; TRBD2 matches 8 bases. This CDR3 comprises 19 residues. Germline loops: CDR1 MDHEN, CDR2 SYDVKM. V was pared by 2 bases and J by 1 base, with 14 bases of the junction left unmatched. The CDR3 region is CASSLVERGSSGGTDTQYF. CDR3 sequence (DNA): TGTGCCAGCAGTTTAGTCGAGCGGGGGTCCTCGGGGGGCACAGATACGCAGTATTTT.

This chain uses TRBV9 with TRBJ2-1, with a possible D match to TRBD2 (6 bases). V was cut by 2 bases and J by 2 bases, with 11 bases left in between. Germline CDR1 and CDR2: SGDLS and YYNGEE. The CDR3 is 15 amino acids. CDR3 sequence (DNA): TGTGCCAGCAGCGTTGGGGTAGCGGCCTACAATGAGCAGTTCTTC. Translation gives CASSVGVAAYNEQFF.

The CDR3 spells CASSVGGGPDTQYF. Here the CDR3 DNA reads TGTGCCAGCAGCGTAGGGGGGGGCCCAGATACGCAGTATTTT. The V call is TRBV9, the J call TRBJ2-3, with D maybe TRBD2 (7 bases). The V and J ends lost 0 bases and 4 bases respectively, with 9 bases between them. This CDR3 spans 14 amino acids. CDR1 and CDR2 (germline): SGDLS, YYNGEE.

This clone was found a few times. The CDR3 loop reads CASSRPGLTEPQHF. In DNA form, the CDR3 reads TGTGCCAGCAGCCGCCCGGGCCTGACAGAGCCCCAGCATTTT. This chain uses TRBV27 with TRBJ1-5, with D maybe TRBD1 (5 bases). In germline, CDR1 is MNHEY, CDR2 SMNVEV (reference sequence). The V end was cut by 6 bases, the J end by 8 bases, with 17 bases between. CDR3 length: 14 residues.

CDR3: CASSPLGGERSEAFF. The CDR3 region has the DNA TGTGCCAGCTCACCACTGGGCGGCGAGCGGTCTGAAGCTTTCTTT. The chain has TRBV18 and TRBJ1-1; unclear D gene. Germline lookup yields CDR1 KGHSH and CDR2 LQKENI. The V end was cut by 1 base, the J end by 6 bases, with 15 bases between. CDR3 size: 15 residues.

This chain connects TRBV7-2 to TRBJ1-2; D gene uncertain. Germline CDR1 SGHTA, CDR2 FQGNSA. V lost 6 bases and J lost 2, with 10 bases in between. The CDR3 sequence is 13 residues long. CDR3 DNA: TGTGCCAGCAGGCCCACCCAGAACTATGGCTACACCTTC. The encoded protein is CASRPTQNYGYTF.

J is TRBJ1-3 and V is TRBV9; TRBD1 is a possible D gene (5 bases). The CDR3 covers 15 residues. Germline loops: CDR1 SGDLS, CDR2 YYNGEE. Trimming took off 3 bases at V and 4 bases at J, with 14 bases between the two ends. As DNA, the CDR3 is TGTGCCAGCAGCGCCCTGAAGGGGAAAGGAAACACCATATATTTT. This encodes CASSALKGKGNTIYF. Drawing the rest from reference TRBV9 and TRBJ1-3, the complete variable domain is DSGVTQTPKHLITATGQRVTLRCSPRSGDLSVYWYQQSLDQGLQFLIQYYNGEERAKGNILERFSAQQFPDLHSELNLSSLELGDSALYFCASSALKGKGNTIYFGEGSWLTVV.

V usage is TRBV28 and J usage is TRBJ1-2, with D unresolved. Germline-derived CDR1 and CDR2 are MDHEN and SYDVKM. The CDR3 sequence is 12 residues long. Trimming cost V 5 bases and J 4 bases, with 8 bases left between them. The DNA for the CDR3 is TGTGCCAGCAGTCCCCGGTTCTATGGCTACACCTTC. This encodes CASSPRFYGYTF.